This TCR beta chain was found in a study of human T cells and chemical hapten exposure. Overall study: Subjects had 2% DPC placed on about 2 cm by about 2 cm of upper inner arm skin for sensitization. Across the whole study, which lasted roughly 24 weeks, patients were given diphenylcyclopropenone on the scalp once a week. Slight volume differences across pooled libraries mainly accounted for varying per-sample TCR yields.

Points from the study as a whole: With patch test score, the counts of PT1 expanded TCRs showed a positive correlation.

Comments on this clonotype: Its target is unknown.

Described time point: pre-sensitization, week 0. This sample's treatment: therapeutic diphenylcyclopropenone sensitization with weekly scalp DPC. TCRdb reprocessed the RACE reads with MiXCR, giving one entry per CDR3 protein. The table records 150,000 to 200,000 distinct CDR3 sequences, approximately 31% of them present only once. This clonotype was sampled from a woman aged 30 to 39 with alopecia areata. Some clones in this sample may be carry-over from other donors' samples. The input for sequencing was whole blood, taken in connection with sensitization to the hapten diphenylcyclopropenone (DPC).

The CDR3 here is CASSLSVTDEAFF. In DNA, the CDR3 is TGTGCCAGCAGTTTATCCGTGACAGACGAAGCTTTCTTT. V gene TRBV28 combines with J gene TRBJ1-1; D might be TRBD1 (5 bases). The V gene lost 1 base and the J gene lost 8 bases, with 11 bases spanning the gap. The germline V gene encodes CDR1 MDHEN and CDR2 SYDVKM. The CDR3 covers 13 residues.